Sequencing of this T cell receptor beta chain was carried out in a study of CXCR3-negative and CXCR3-positive naive CD8 T cells. Whole-study context: There were about 150 million TRB reads altogether, and each library had about 1.5 +/- 0.3 million of them.

Via 5' RACE with UMI labels, TRB cDNA libraries were prepared. TCRdb reprocessed the 5' RACE reads, keeping one entry per CDR3 protein, no DNA. Recorded for this sample: 60,000 to 65,000 distinct CDR3 sequences. Study results and limitations: Memory cells differed in TRBV-TRBJ usage, but naive CXCR3-negative and CXCR3-positive cells had similar usage. CXCR3-positive naive cells had TRB CDR3s that were more hydrophobic than CXCR3-negative naive cells had.

From germline, CDR1 is SEHNR and CDR2 FQNEAQ (reference sequence). This CDR3 comprises 13 residues. A CD45RO-CCR7+CD27+CD95- phenotype identified naive CD8+ T cells. To note about this clonotype: Its cognate antigen is unknown.

V and J are TRBV7-9 and TRBJ2-7. Sequenced sample: naive CXCR3+ CD8+ T cells from blood. The subset here: CD45RO-CCR7+CD27+CD95- naive CD8+ T cells expressing CXCR3 (TNR3+). This clonotype originated in a human donor in good health. Some clones in this sample may be carry-over from other donors' samples. The CDR3 spells CASSLPSGYEQYF.